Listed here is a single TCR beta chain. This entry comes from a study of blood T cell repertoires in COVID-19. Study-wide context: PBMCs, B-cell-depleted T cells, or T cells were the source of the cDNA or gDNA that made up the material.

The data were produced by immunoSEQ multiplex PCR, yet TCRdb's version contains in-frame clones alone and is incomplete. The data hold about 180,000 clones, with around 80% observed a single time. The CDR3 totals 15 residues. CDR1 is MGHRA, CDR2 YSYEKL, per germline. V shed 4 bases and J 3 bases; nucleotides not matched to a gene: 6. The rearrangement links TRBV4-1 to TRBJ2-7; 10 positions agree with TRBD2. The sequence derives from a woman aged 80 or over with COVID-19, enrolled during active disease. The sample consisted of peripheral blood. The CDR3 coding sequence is TGCGCCAGCAGCCCAAGGACTAGCGGATACTACGAGCAGTACTTC. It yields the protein CASSPRTSGYYEQYF.